This T cell receptor (beta chain) was obtained from a study of T cell repertoires in cytomegalovirus infection. As for the study in general: Through public TCR beta signatures, both CMV infection and matching HLA type were indicated. Study findings and constraints: Summed frequency of shared TCR beta families picked out CMV carriers who also had the relevant HLA. The ex vivo response showed dominance by HLA-C-restricted CMV-specific TCR beta clonotypes.

TCRdb fed the reads into MiXCR, producing one record per CDR3 protein. The sample lists hundreds of thousands of distinct CDR3 sequences, 20% to 30% occurring once. Germline V gives CDR1 SNHLY, CDR2 FYNNEI. The CDR3 spans 15 residues. J was trimmed by 8 bases and V by 5 bases; bases with no gene match: 13. Comments on this clonotype: Its antigen is not identified.

Material: CD8+ T cells from PBMCs. This clonotype was sampled from a human donor in good health (CMV status not recorded). Some clones in this sample may be carry-over from other donors' samples. The V call is TRBV2, the J call TRBJ2-3; 7 bases align to TRBD2. CDR3 residues: CASSSSWAGERTQYF. DNA of the CDR3: TGTGCCAGCAGTTCGTCTTGGGCGGGGGAGCGTACGCAGTATTTT.